One and the same sample provided the 20 T cell receptor beta chains below, sequenced in a study of blood T cell repertoires in COVID-19 (dated by TCRdb to 2020 to 2021). Libraries were made using the immunoSEQ multiplex PCR assay. TCRdb provides this immuneACCESS table in a form limited to in-frame rearrangements. Some clones are lacking; in checked studies, under half of them reflect an unresolved V gene, and why the rest are absent is not known. In this sample the table shows hundreds of thousands of clones, approximately 81% of which occur a single time. The leading ten clones occupy under 4% of the sample. The material sequenced was peripheral blood. The receptors stem from a young woman with acute or convalescent COVID-19.

V gene TRBV18 combines with J gene TRBJ2-3, with 10 bases that match TRBD2. In germline, CDR1 is KGHSH, CDR2 LQKENI. The CDR3 consists of 16 residues. V shed 2 bases and J 4 bases; nucleotides not matched to a gene: 6. The CDR3 is CASSPYSSGSADTQYF. In nucleotides, the CDR3 is TGTGCCAGCTCACCATACTCTAGCGGGAGCGCAGATACGCAGTATTTT.

The rearrangement uses TRBV10-2 and TRBJ2-3, with no clear D. CDR3 size: 15 residues. Per the germline V gene, CDR1 is WSHSY and CDR2 is SAAADI. Trimming cost V 3 bases and J 0 bases, with 10 bases left between them. Written as DNA, the CDR3 is TGCGCCAGCAGTGACGTAAGAACTAGCACAGATACGCAGTATTTT. As protein: CASSDVRTSTDTQYF.

The chain employs TRBV15 and TRBJ2-1; 9 nucleotides line up with TRBD2. Germline V gene data show CDR1 as LNHNV and CDR2 as YYDKDF (reference sequence). CDR3 length equals 15 residues. The trim removed 3 bases at V and 7 bases at J, leaving 7 bases unmatched. The CDR3 sequence is CATSRSGTSWNEQFF. Written as DNA, the CDR3 is TGTGCCACCAGCAGGTCCGGGACTAGCTGGAATGAGCAGTTCTTC.

The chain recombines TRBV5-4 with TRBJ1-1; D uncertain. The length of the CDR3 is 13 residues. Germline assignment: CDR1 SGHNT and CDR2 YYREEE (reference sequence). The ends were cut back, 1 base at V and 2 bases at J, with 6 bases in the middle. CDR3 DNA sequence: TGTGCCAGCAGCTTGCAACTAAACACTGAAGCTTTCTTT. Translated, it gives CASSLQLNTEAFF.

V gene TRBV27 combines with J gene TRBJ2-3, with 7 bases matching TRBD2. V lost 1 base to trimming and J lost 12 bases; unmatched junction nucleotides: 4. Germline CDR1 and CDR2: MNHEY and SMNVEV (reference sequence). The CDR3 runs to 12 residues. The CDR3 region has the DNA TGTGCCAGCAGTTTATTAGGACTAGTACAGTATTTT. Its translation: CASSLLGLVQYF.

This clone was seen more than once but under ten times. V is TRBV18 and J is TRBJ2-3; TRBD1 matches at 8 bases. V was pared by 2 bases and J by 1 base, with 8 bases of the junction left unmatched. Germline lookup yields CDR1 KGHSH and CDR2 LQKENI. The CDR3 is 17 amino acids. The CDR3 loop is CASSPSQQGGGTDTQYF. The CDR3 nucleotides are TGTGCCAGCTCACCATCTCAACAGGGGGGAGGCACAGATACGCAGTATTTT.

A single count supports this clone. The chain has TRBV19 and TRBJ1-1, with D uncertain. The CDR3 is 12 amino acids. CDR1 is LNHDA and CDR2 is SQIVND in the germline V gene (reference sequence). Between the trimmed V and J ends, which lost 5 bases and 3 bases, there was a span of 7 bases. The CDR3 protein is CASSDGDTEAFF. CDR3 sequence (DNA): TGTGCCAGTAGTGACGGGGACACTGAAGCTTTCTTT.

The V and J genes are TRBV5-1 and TRBJ1-1; D might be TRBD1 (6 bases). The CDR3 sequence is 14 residues long. The ends were cut back, 0 bases at V and 5 bases at J, with 11 bases in the middle. Germline loops: CDR1 SGHRS, CDR2 YFSETQ. Here the CDR3 DNA reads TGCGCCAGCAGCTTGGCAGGGGTTGGGACTGAAGCTTTCTTT. Its protein is CASSLAGVGTEAFF.

The genes are TRBV2 and TRBJ1-2; the match to TRBD1 covers 9 bases. The CDR3 spans 15 residues. Germline V gene sequence: CDR1 SNHLY, CDR2 FYNNEI. V lost 2 bases and J lost 7; bases outside the gene matches: 8. The DNA of the CDR3 is TGTGCCAGCAGTGAAACCGGGACAGGGCGTTCTGGCTACACCTTC. It codes for CASSETGTGRSGYTF.

This sequence joins TRBV6-4 and TRBJ2-5; a possible D gene is TRBD2 (5 bases). This CDR3 is built from 18 residues. The germline CDR1 and CDR2 sequences are MRHNA and SNTAGT. V lost 0 bases, J lost 2 bases, and 19 bases lay in between. The CDR3 region has the DNA TGTGCCAGCAGTGACTCTGGGGAGATCAACGGTAGGCAAGAGACCCAGTACTTC. Translating it yields CASSDSGEINGRQETQYF.

This chain connects TRBV6-6 to TRBJ1-2; 10 positions match TRBD1. The germline CDR1 and CDR2 sequences are MNHNY and SVGAGI (reference sequence). J lost 8 bases, V lost 6 bases, and 18 bases had no gene match. The CDR3 extends over 17 amino acids. CDR3 nucleotide sequence: TGTGCCAGCAGCCGAGGGGGGACAGGGGTTTCATCGGGAGGCTACACCTTC. It yields the protein CASSRGGTGVSSGGYTF.

The chain joins TRBV19 to TRBJ2-3, with a weak D call TRBD1 (5 bases). Deletions cut 0 bases from V and 7 bases from J, with 14 bases between. Per the germline V gene, CDR1 is LNHDA and CDR2 is SQIVND (reference sequence). The CDR3 length is 15 residues. CDR3 sequence reads: CASSIESRVKHTQYF. The CDR3 DNA reads TGTGCCAGTAGTATAGAGTCCAGGGTAAAGCATACGCAGTATTTT.

V usage is TRBV7-2 and J usage is TRBJ2-5; D not certain. CDR3 length: 14 amino acids. CDR1 is SGHTA and CDR2 is FQGNSA in the germline V gene. The V and J ends lost 2 bases and 6 bases respectively, with 13 bases between them. CDR3 bases: TGTGCCAGCAGCTTATCAGGTGTCGGAAAGACCCAGTACTTC. Its protein product is CASSLSGVGKTQYF.

V usage is TRBV12-3 or TRBV12-4 and J usage is TRBJ2-3; D is unresolved. V lost 6 bases and J 4 bases, leaving 5 bases between the germline ends. This CDR3 has 11 residues. This CDR3 reads CASSQADTQYF. As DNA, the CDR3 is TGTGCCAGCAGCCAGGCAGATACGCAGTATTTT.

The chain links TRBV6-5 to TRBJ2-4; 9 bases are shared with TRBD1. CDR1 MNHEY and CDR2 SVGAGI come from the germline V gene. CDR3 size: 15 residues. Trimming cost V 4 bases and J 6 bases; bases outside gene matches: 7. CDR3 nucleotide sequence: TGTGCCAGCAGTTCATCCGGGACAGGGTTAAACATTCAGTACTTC. Translation: CASSSSGTGLNIQYF.

This rearrangement joins TRBV19 to TRBJ1-5; 7 bases are a match to TRBD1. The CDR3 runs to 14 residues. The ends lost 3 bases at V and 6 bases at J; junction bases unmatched: 5. Germline assignment: CDR1 LNHDA and CDR2 SQIVND (reference sequence). Here the CDR3 reads CASSMTGRIQPQHF. In DNA form, the CDR3 reads TGTGCCAGTAGTATGACAGGGAGGATTCAGCCCCAGCATTTT. Filled out from reference TRBV19 and TRBJ1-5, the complete variable domain reads DGGITQSPKYLFRKEGQNVTLSCEQNLNHDAMYWYRQDPGQGLRLIYYSQIVNDFQKGDIAEGYSVSREKKESFPLTVTSAQKNPTAFYLCASSMTGRIQPQHFGDGTRLSIL.

This clone was found a few times. The V gene is TRBV14, the J gene TRBJ1-2, with TRBD1 matching 7 bases. Trimming at V came to 2 bases and at J to 1 base, leaving 7 bases not matched to a gene. The CDR3 is made up of 16 amino acids. Germline assignment: CDR1 SGHDN and CDR2 FVKESK. The CDR3 here is CASSQQIGDSNYGYTF. CDR3 bases: TGTGCCAGCAGCCAACAGATAGGGGACAGTAACTATGGCTACACCTTC.

The J gene is TRBJ1-3, the V gene TRBV27; 9 bases fit TRBD1. Looked up from germline, CDR1 is MNHEY and CDR2 is SMNVEV (reference sequence). The CDR3 has 13 residues. V shed 5 bases, J shed 8 bases, and the junction held 4 bases outside the gene matches. The CDR3 nucleotides read TGTGCCAGCAGTCTCAGGACAGGGGACACCATATATTTT. Protein: CASSLRTGDTIYF.

V gene TRBV7-2 combines with J gene TRBJ2-7; no clear D. Germline CDR1 reads SGHTA; CDR2 reads FQGNSA. This CDR3 is built from 13 residues. Trimming cost V 7 bases and J 0 bases, with 10 bases left between them. CDR3 nucleotides: TGTGCCAGCATGCGGCGAAACTCCTACGAGCAGTACTTC. The encoded protein is CASMRRNSYEQYF.

The V gene is TRBV3-1 (or the pseudogene TRBV3-2), the J gene TRBJ1-2, with 8 bases lining up with TRBD1. There are 14 residues in the CDR3. Germline-derived CDR1 and CDR2 are LGHDT and YNNKEL (reference sequence). V shed 8 bases and J 4 bases; nucleotides not matched to a gene: 9. CDR3 amino acids: CASGPGQALYGYTF. The CDR3 DNA sequence: TGTGCCAGCGGTCCGGGACAGGCTCTCTATGGCTACACCTTC.